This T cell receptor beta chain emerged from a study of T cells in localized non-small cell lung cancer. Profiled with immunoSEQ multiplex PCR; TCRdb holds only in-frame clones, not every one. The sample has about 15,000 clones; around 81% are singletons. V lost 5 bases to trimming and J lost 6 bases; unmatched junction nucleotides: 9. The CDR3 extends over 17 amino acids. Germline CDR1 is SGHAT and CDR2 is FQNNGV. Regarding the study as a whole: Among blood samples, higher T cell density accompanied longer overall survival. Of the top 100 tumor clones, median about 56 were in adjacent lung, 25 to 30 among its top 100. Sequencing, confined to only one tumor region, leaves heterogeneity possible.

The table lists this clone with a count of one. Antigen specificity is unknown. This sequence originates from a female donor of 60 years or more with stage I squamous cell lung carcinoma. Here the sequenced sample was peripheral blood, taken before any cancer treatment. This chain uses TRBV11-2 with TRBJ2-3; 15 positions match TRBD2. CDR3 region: CASSRGLAGGLRDTQYF. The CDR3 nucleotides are TGTGCCAGCAGCCGAGGACTAGCGGGGGGGCTTAGGGATACGCAGTATTTT.